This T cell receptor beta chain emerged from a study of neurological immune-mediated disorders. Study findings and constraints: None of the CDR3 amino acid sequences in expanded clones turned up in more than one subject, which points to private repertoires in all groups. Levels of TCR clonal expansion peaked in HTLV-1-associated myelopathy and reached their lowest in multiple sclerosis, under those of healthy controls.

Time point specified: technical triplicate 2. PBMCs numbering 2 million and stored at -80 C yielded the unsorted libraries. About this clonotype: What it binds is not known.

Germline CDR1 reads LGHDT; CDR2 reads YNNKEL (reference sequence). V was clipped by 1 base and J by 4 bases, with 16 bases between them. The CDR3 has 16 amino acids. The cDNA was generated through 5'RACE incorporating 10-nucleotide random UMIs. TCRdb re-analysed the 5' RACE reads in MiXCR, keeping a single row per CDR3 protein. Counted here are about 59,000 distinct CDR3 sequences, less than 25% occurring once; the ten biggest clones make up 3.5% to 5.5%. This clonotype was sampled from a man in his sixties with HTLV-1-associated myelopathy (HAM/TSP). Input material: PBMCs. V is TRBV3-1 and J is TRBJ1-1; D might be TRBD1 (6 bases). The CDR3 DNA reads TGTGCCAGCAGCCAAGGGTACCGGGGGCGAGGCACTGAAGCTTTCTTT. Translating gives CASSQGYRGRGTEAFF.